The 28 T cell receptor beta chains reported below all come from one sample, sequenced in a study of beta chain features in type 1 diabetes. As every portion of the isolated RNA was reverse transcribed, the sequencing read expressed TCRB transcripts. The data were produced by immunoSEQ multiplex PCR, yet TCRdb's version contains in-frame clones alone and is incomplete. The sample records 150,000 to 170,000 clones, approximately 8.1% being singletons. The sample consisted of central memory CD4+ T cells from blood. These receptors came from a man aged 18 to 29 in good health.

The chain links TRBV18 to TRBJ1-2; 8 nucleotides align to TRBD1. The CDR3 contains 16 residues. Germline CDR1 KGHSH, CDR2 LQKENI. After removal of 3 bases from V and 4 bases from J, the junction contained 10 bases not matched to a gene. The CDR3 region has the DNA TGTGCCAGCTCACCCGCGTCCCGGGACAGGTTCTATGGCTACACCTTC. This translates into CASSPASRDRFYGYTF. Together with reference TRBV18 and TRBJ1-2, the CDR3 gives the full variable domain: NAGVMQNPRHLVRRRGQEARLRCSPMKGHSHVYWYRQLPEEGLKFMVYLQKENIIDESGMPKERFSAEFPKEGPSILRIQQVVRGDSAAYFCASSPASRDRFYGYTFGSGTRLTVV.

V usage is TRBV6-6 and J usage is TRBJ2-7, with 7 bases fitting TRBD1. There are 14 residues in the CDR3. Germline CDR1 and CDR2: MNHNY and SVGAGI (reference sequence). The ends lost 5 bases at V and 2 bases at J; junction bases unmatched: 6. The CDR3 reads CASSHRQGAYEQYF. CDR3 nucleotides: TGTGCCAGCAGTCACCGACAGGGAGCCTACGAGCAGTACTTC.

The J gene is TRBJ1-5, the V gene TRBV9; D possibly corresponds to TRBD1 (6 bases). Trimming took 3 bases from V and 2 from J, leaving 9 bases between them. From germline, CDR1 is SGDLS and CDR2 YYNGEE. This CDR3 is 14 amino acids long. In DNA, the CDR3 is TGTGCCAGCAGCGAATCAGGGGGCAATCAGCCCCAGCATTTT. It is translated as CASSESGGNQPQHF.

This sequence joins TRBV4-1 and TRBJ2-1; 7 positions agree with TRBD1. This CDR3 region has 14 residues. V lost 4 bases, J lost 1 base, and 1 base stayed unmatched. Germline CDR1 is MGHRA and CDR2 is YSYEKL. The CDR3 nucleotides are TGCGCCAGCAGCCCGGGACAGTCCTACAATGAGCAGTTCTTC. This codes for CASSPGQSYNEQFF.

The table lists this clone with a few counts. The gene calls are TRBV28 and TRBJ2-2, with D perhaps matching TRBD2 (5 bases). Trimming stripped 5 bases from V and 2 bases from J, with 12 bases between. CDR3 length equals 15 residues. CDR1 is MDHEN, CDR2 SYDVKM, per germline. The CDR3 sequence is CASSRGLTNTGELFF. The CDR3 nucleotides read TGTGCCAGCAGTCGAGGACTGACAAACACCGGGGAGCTGTTTTTT. Complete variable domain (other parts from reference TRBV28 and TRBJ2-2): DVKVTQSSRYLVKRTGEKVFLECVQDMDHENMFWYRQDPGLGLRLIYFSYDVKMKEKGDIPEGYSVSREKKERFSLILESASTNQTSMYLCASSRGLTNTGELFFGEGSRLTVL.

CDR3 amino acids: CASSSRYGREEKLFF. In DNA, the CDR3 is TGTGCCAGCAGCTCCCGCTACGGGCGGGAGGAAAAACTGTTTTTT. V usage is TRBV7-2 and J usage is TRBJ1-4; D is ambiguous. The CDR3 contains 15 residues. Germline-derived CDR1 and CDR2 are SGHTA and FQGNSA. Trimming removed 4 bases from V and 8 bases from J, with 17 bases in between.

The chain uses TRBV19 and TRBJ2-5, with 9 bases lining up with TRBD1. The germline gives CDR1 LNHDA, CDR2 SQIVND (reference sequence). The CDR3 totals 14 residues. Germline trimming cut 6 bases from V and 5 bases from J; bases unmatched to any gene: 7. The CDR3 nucleotides are TGTGCCAGTAGCCCCGGGACAGGGTATGAGACCCAGTACTTC. Amino acid sequence: CASSPGTGYETQYF.

In this sample, this clone turned up many times. The chain has TRBV6-6 and TRBJ1-1; D possibly corresponds to TRBD1 (5 bases). CDR1 is MNHNY and CDR2 is SVGAGI in the germline V gene (reference sequence). The CDR3 spans 14 residues. The V end was cut by 3 bases, the J end by 4 bases, with 12 bases between. CDR3 sequence reads: CASSYQTGGTEAFF. The CDR3 DNA is TGTGCCAGCAGTTATCAGACGGGGGGCACTGAAGCTTTCTTT.

The gene calls are TRBV5-4 and TRBJ2-5, with TRBD1 matching 9 bases. The CDR3 loop spans 15 amino acids. With 4 bases clipped from V and 5 bases from J, the junction kept 9 bases outside the gene matches. In germline, CDR1 is SGHNT, CDR2 YYREEE (reference sequence). The CDR3 nucleotides read TGTGCCAGCAGCCGACCGACAGGGGGGTTGGAGACCCAGTACTTC. This gives the protein CASSRPTGGLETQYF.

This clone was counted between two and nine times. The chain is built from TRBV28 and TRBJ1-2; the D gene is possibly TRBD1 (5 bases). This CDR3 is built from 12 residues. CDR1 is MDHEN and CDR2 is SYDVKM in the germline V gene. The ends were cut back, 8 bases at V and 4 bases at J, with 11 bases in the middle. The CDR3 bases are TGTGCCAGCCTAGGGGTTTTCTATGGCTACACCTTC. The encoded protein is CASLGVFYGYTF.

J is TRBJ2-7 and V is TRBV6-5, with D hard to call. This CDR3 is 14 amino acids long. The ends were cut back, 6 bases at V and 2 bases at J, with 14 bases in the middle. CDR1 is MNHEY and CDR2 is SVGAGI in the germline V gene. This CDR3 is CASSPSFQAYEQYF. The CDR3 DNA follows: TGTGCCAGCAGCCCAAGTTTTCAGGCCTACGAGCAGTACTTC.

The CDR3 DNA reads TGTGCCTGGAAACGGAGTCTCTCTGGAAACACCATATATTTT. This translates into CAWKRSLSGNTIYF. The genes are TRBV30 and TRBJ1-3; unclear D gene. The length of the CDR3 is 14 residues. The germline V and J ends were trimmed by 4 bases and 0 bases, with 10 bases remaining between them. The germline CDR1 and CDR2 sequences are GTSNPN and SVGIG (reference sequence).

This clone appeared a few times. V usage is TRBV28 and J usage is TRBJ2-3; D remains ambiguous. The CDR3 runs 14 residues. V was pared by 5 bases and J by 2 bases, with 11 bases between. From germline, CDR1 is MDHEN and CDR2 SYDVKM. The CDR3 loop is CASSLEYTTDTQYF. CDR3 bases: TGTGCCAGCAGTCTCGAATACACCACAGATACGCAGTATTTT.

This clone appeared a few times. The rearrangement joins TRBV30 to TRBJ2-7, with D possibly being TRBD1 (5 bases). V lost 1 base and J 4 bases, leaving 5 bases between the germline ends. Germline assignment: CDR1 GTSNPN and CDR2 SVGIG (reference sequence). The CDR3 sequence is 11 residues long. This chain's CDR3 is CAWSDRYEQYF. The DNA of the CDR3 is TGTGCCTGGAGTGACAGGTACGAGCAGTACTTC. Together with reference TRBV30 and TRBJ2-7, the CDR3 gives the full variable domain: SQTIHQWPATLVQPVGSPLSLECTVEGTSNPNLYWYRQAAGRGLQLLFYSVGIGQISSEVPQNLSASRPQDRQFILSSKKLLLSDSGFYLCAWSDRYEQYFGPGTRLTVT.

This clone appeared many times. This chain joins TRBV11-2 and TRBJ2-2; no reliable D call. V shed 0 bases and J shed 4 bases, with 9 bases lying between them. The germline V gene encodes CDR1 SGHAT and CDR2 FQNNGV. The CDR3 runs to 15 residues. The CDR3: CASSLEPVITGELFF. In DNA form, the CDR3 reads TGTGCCAGCAGCTTAGAGCCAGTCATCACCGGGGAGCTGTTTTTT.

The chain couples TRBV28 to TRBJ1-5; the D gene is possibly TRBD1 (6 bases). Trimming pared 6 bases from V and 0 bases from J, leaving 12 bases between. CDR1 MDHEN and CDR2 SYDVKM come from the germline V gene. There are 15 residues in the CDR3. CDR3 DNA sequence: TGTGCCAGCAGCCCAACGGACAGTAGCAATCAGCCCCAGCATTTT. This sequence encodes CASSPTDSSNQPQHF.

This clone was seen more than once but under ten times. The genes are TRBV21-1 and TRBJ1-5. TRBV21-1 is a recognized pseudogene. This CDR3 has 13 amino acids. CDR3 DNA sequence: TGTGCCAGCAAAGGGGGGGGCAATCAGCCCCAGCATTTT. Amino acids: CASKGGGNQPQHF.

J is TRBJ1-6 and V is TRBV2, with 9 bases identical to TRBD1. V shed 4 bases, J shed 9 bases, and the junction held 7 bases outside the gene matches. Germline V CDR1 and CDR2: SNHLY, FYNNEI. This CDR3 comprises 15 residues. The CDR3 DNA follows: TGTGCCAGCAGTGGGGACAGGGCTGGGGGTTCACCCCTCCACTTT. Translated: CASSGDRAGGSPLHF.

About this clone itself: The sample carries other DNA sequences with the same CDR3. The chain carries TRBV7-3 and TRBJ1-2; 9 nucleotides align to TRBD1. Germline V gene lookup returns CDR1 SGHTA and CDR2 FQGTGA. This CDR3 contains 13 residues. After removal of 4 bases from V and 8 bases from J, the junction contained 5 bases not matched to a gene. CDR3 in DNA: TGTGCCAGCAGCTCGGGACAGGGCTACGGCTACACCTTC. Residues: CASSSGQGYGYTF.

This clone was found many times. The chain joins TRBV5-1 to TRBJ2-1, with D tentatively TRBD1 (5 bases). In germline, CDR1 is SGHRS, CDR2 YFSETQ. CDR3 size: 13 residues. V lost 5 bases to trimming and J lost 6 bases, with 12 bases between them. Written as DNA, the CDR3 is TGCGCCAGCAGATTAGACAGCCGCAATGAGCAGTTCTTC. Translation: CASRLDSRNEQFF. Complete variable domain (other parts from reference TRBV5-1 and TRBJ2-1): KAGVTQTPRYLIKTRGQQVTLSCSPISGHRSVSWYQQTPGQGLQFLFEYFSETQRNKGNFPGRFSGRQFSNSRSEMNVSTLELGDSALYLCASRLDSRNEQFFGPGTRLTVL.

This clone turned up a few times. The chain links TRBV2 to TRBJ1-1, with D uncertain. CDR3 length: 15 residues. Per germline, CDR1 SNHLY and CDR2 FYNNEI. V gave up 1 base and J gave up 3 bases, with 12 bases separating them. The CDR3 region is CASSEGAQWDTEAFF. CDR3 DNA sequence: TGTGCCAGCAGTGAAGGGGCCCAATGGGACACTGAAGCTTTCTTT.

This clone showed up just a few times. The chain joins TRBV27 to TRBJ2-1; perhaps TRBD1 as D (6 bases). This CDR3 is built from 16 residues. CDR1 and CDR2 (germline): MNHEY, SMNVEV (reference sequence). Trimming stripped 1 base from V and 4 bases from J, with 14 bases between. The CDR3 region has the DNA TGTGCCAGCAGTTTATATGAGGGGGTTTTATACAATGAGCAGTTCTTC. Translating gives CASSLYEGVLYNEQFF.

V and J are TRBV7-2 and TRBJ2-3; 8 bases map to TRBD2. Unmatched junction bases numbered 6, after V lost 1 base and J lost 3 bases. The CDR3 sequence is 16 residues long. Germline V gives CDR1 SGHTA, CDR2 FQGNSA. Here the CDR3 reads CASSLDPAGVTDTQYF. Written as DNA, the CDR3 is TGTGCCAGCAGCTTAGATCCAGCGGGGGTAACAGATACGCAGTATTTT.

This clone was detected only a few times. The CDR3: CSVEADSNEQFF. Here the CDR3 DNA reads TGCAGCGTTGAAGCTGACAGCAATGAGCAGTTCTTC. V and J are TRBV29-1 and TRBJ2-1, with a weak D call TRBD1 (5 bases). The V and J ends lost 1 base and 6 bases respectively, with 7 bases between them. Germline V CDR1 and CDR2: SQVTM, ANQGSEA. The CDR3 is 12 amino acids.

This rearrangement joins TRBV5-6 to TRBJ2-7, with 9 bases fitting TRBD1. The CDR3 length is 15 residues. Germline V gene sequence: CDR1 SGHDT, CDR2 YYEEEE. Losses at the gene ends were 0 bases for V and 5 bases for J; bases not matched to a gene: 6. The CDR3 reads CASSLGYRGLHEQYF. The CDR3 bases are TGTGCCAGCAGCTTGGGCTACAGGGGGCTCCACGAGCAGTACTTC.

The genes are TRBV2 and TRBJ1-1; 8 positions agree with TRBD1. Germline V CDR1 and CDR2: SNHLY, FYNNEI. V dropped 1 base and J dropped 3; count of bases not matched to a gene: 10. The CDR3 is 17 residues long. Here the CDR3 DNA reads TGTGCCAGCAGTGAAGACCAGGGGGCCCTTGCGTACACTGAAGCTTTCTTT. Translating it yields CASSEDQGALAYTEAFF.

The CDR3 region is CASSGQGPPTNYGYTF. As DNA, the CDR3 is TGCGCCAGCAGCGGACAGGGGCCGCCAACCAACTATGGCTACACCTTC. V gene TRBV5-1 combines with J gene TRBJ1-2; TRBD1 matches 9 bases. CDR3 length equals 16 residues. Germline CDR1 reads SGHRS; CDR2 reads YFSETQ. V lost 4 bases, J lost 2 bases, and 9 bases stayed unmatched.

V is TRBV7-9 and J is TRBJ1-2; a weak D match, TRBD1 (5 bases). Deletions cut 5 bases from V and 1 base from J, with 14 bases between. The V gene's germline CDR1 is SEHNR and CDR2 FQNEAQ (reference sequence). This CDR3 has 15 residues. The CDR3 reads CASSPGWGGNYGYTF. The DNA for the CDR3 is TGTGCCAGCAGCCCAGGGTGGGGCGGTAACTATGGCTACACCTTC.